This T cell receptor (beta chain) stems from a study of cytomegalovirus exposure and HLA in healthy donors. There are 14 residues in the CDR3. Germline V gene sequence: CDR1 KGHSH, CDR2 LQKENI. V lost 4 bases and J 5 bases, leaving 14 bases between the germline ends. Primers for the PCR totalled 60 Vbeta and 13 Jbeta. Generated by immunoSEQ multiplex PCR, the TCRdb table keeps only in-frame clones and is missing some. The sample yields roughly 200,000 clones, approximately 90% seen once. The chain is built from TRBV18 and TRBJ1-1; D possibly corresponds to TRBD1 (6 bases). This sequence was found in a young woman in good health and CMV-seronegative. Sequenced input: PBMCs. DNA for the CDR3: TGTGCCAGCTCACGGCGGGGGGCGGAGACTGAAGCTTTCTTT. As protein: CASSRRGAETEAFF.